These 6 T cell receptor beta chains were all obtained from the same sample, sequenced in a study of response to subunit inactivated influenza vaccine. TCRdb re-called the RT-PCR reads through MiXCR, storing one row per CDR3 protein. Among some 600,000 distinct CDR3 sequences listed, 12% to 15% were seen once. Specimen: PBMCs from blood, collected 14 to 15 days before vaccination. The origin of the receptors is a man in his fifties or sixties who received an inactivated influenza vaccine.

The chain links TRBV2 to TRBJ1-2, with 9 bases identical to TRBD1. CDR1 and CDR2 (germline): SNHLY, FYNNEI. This CDR3 is 14 amino acids long. Trimming removed 5 bases from V and 7 bases from J; junction bases left unmatched: 8. This chain's CDR3 is CASSLTGQGPGYTF. The CDR3 DNA is TGTGCCAGCAGTTTAACCGGACAGGGGCCTGGCTACACCTTC.

A few counts support this clonotype. V is TRBV3-1 and J is TRBJ1-2, with D unclear. V was cut by 1 base and J by 4 bases, with 16 bases left in between. The germline CDR1 and CDR2 sequences are LGHDT and YNNKEL (reference sequence). CDR3 size: 16 residues. The CDR3 nucleotides read TGTGCCAGCAGCCAAGGGTACAGCCAAGTTCCCTATGGCTACACCTTC. It codes for CASSQGYSQVPYGYTF.

This clonotype was found a few times. The chain joins TRBV20-1 to TRBJ2-5, with a weak D call TRBD2 (6 bases). From germline, CDR1 is DFQATT and CDR2 SNEGSKA (reference sequence). The CDR3 is 14 residues long. V lost 2 bases and J lost 1, with 11 bases in between. CDR3 sequence (DNA): TGCAGTGCTAGACACGCGGGACTCCAAGAGACCCAGTACTTC. Translation: CSARHAGLQETQYF.

This chain joins TRBV4-2 and TRBJ2-3, with TRBD2 matching 7 bases. With 0 bases clipped from V and 3 bases from J, the junction kept 9 bases outside the gene matches. CDR1 is LGHNA, CDR2 YNFKEQ, per germline. This CDR3 contains 17 residues. This chain's CDR3 is CASSQDLYPGLTDTQYF. The CDR3 DNA is TGTGCCAGCAGCCAAGACCTCTATCCGGGACTAACAGATACGCAGTATTTT.

In this sample, this clonotype turned up a few times. A read error may account for a junction end that differs from germline. The gene calls are TRBV29-1 and TRBJ2-5; perhaps TRBD2 as D (5 bases). This CDR3 is built from 15 residues. The V gene's germline CDR1 is SQVTM and CDR2 ANQGSEA. CDR3 coding DNA: TGCAGCGTTGAAGAGGCCGAGGGATACCAAGTGACCCAGTACTTC. Its translation: CSVEEAEGYQVTQYF.

V usage is TRBV5-1 and J usage is TRBJ2-7; a possible D gene is TRBD2 (6 bases). CDR1 is SGHRS, CDR2 YFSETQ, per germline. CDR3 length: 19 amino acids. The V gene lost 4 bases and the J gene lost 0 bases, with 26 bases spanning the gap. CDR3 DNA sequence: TGCGCCAGCAGCCGCGTCCCGGGACGGGGGAAGGGGAGCTCCTACGAGCAGTACTTC. It yields the protein CASSRVPGRGKGSSYEQYF. The whole variable domain, filled in from reference TRBV5-1 and TRBJ2-7, reads KAGVTQTPRYLIKTRGQQVTLSCSPISGHRSVSWYQQTPGQGLQFLFEYFSETQRNKGNFPGRFSGRQFSNSRSEMNVSTLELGDSALYLCASSRVPGRGKGSSYEQYFGPGTRLTVT.